This T cell receptor (beta chain) was identified during a study of siplizumab effects on memory and regulatory T cells. Study outcomes and limitations: Naive-or-memory phenotypes were unassignable for roughly 75-97% of proliferating CD4+ or CD8+ clones. Naive T cells seemed more diverse than memory cells and seemed major alloresponse contributors.

Using immunoSEQ multiplex PCR, the repertoire was profiled, and TCRdb retains in-frame clones only, with some absent. The sample yields under 100,000 clones, around 90% seen once. Germline V gene sequence: CDR1 SGHRS, CDR2 YFSETQ. CDR3 size: 15 residues. V lost 0 bases to trimming and J lost 2 bases, with 9 bases between them. Comments on this clone: Its antigen is currently unknown.

Material: Tregs sorted from blood. This clonotype originated in a human donor in good health. This rearrangement joins TRBV5-1 to TRBJ2-4, with D perhaps TRBD1 (5 bases). For the CDR3, the DNA is TGCGCCAGCAGCTTGGCGTGGGGCTCCAAAAACATTCAGTACTTC. Amino acids: CASSLAWGSKNIQYF. Full variable domain (rest looked up from reference TRBV5-1 and TRBJ2-4): KAGVTQTPRYLIKTRGQQVTLSCSPISGHRSVSWYQQTPGQGLQFLFEYFSETQRNKGNFPGRFSGRQFSNSRSEMNVSTLELGDSALYLCASSLAWGSKNIQYFGAGTRLSVL.